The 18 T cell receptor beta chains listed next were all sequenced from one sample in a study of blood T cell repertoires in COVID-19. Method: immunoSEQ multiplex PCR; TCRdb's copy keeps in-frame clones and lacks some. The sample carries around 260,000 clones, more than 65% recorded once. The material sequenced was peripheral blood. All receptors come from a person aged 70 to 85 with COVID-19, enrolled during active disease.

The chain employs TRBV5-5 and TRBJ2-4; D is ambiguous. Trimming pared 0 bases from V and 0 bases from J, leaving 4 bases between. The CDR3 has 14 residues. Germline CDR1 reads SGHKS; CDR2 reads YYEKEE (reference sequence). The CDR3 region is CASSLDLAKNIQYF. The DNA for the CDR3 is TGTGCCAGCAGCTTGGATCTAGCCAAAAACATTCAGTACTTC. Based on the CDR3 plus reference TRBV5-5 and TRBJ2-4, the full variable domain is DAGVTQSPTHLIKTRGQQVTLRCSPISGHKSVSWYQQVLGQGPQFIFQYYEKEERGRGNFPDRFSARQFPNYSSELNVNALLLGDSALYLCASSLDLAKNIQYFGAGTRLSVL.

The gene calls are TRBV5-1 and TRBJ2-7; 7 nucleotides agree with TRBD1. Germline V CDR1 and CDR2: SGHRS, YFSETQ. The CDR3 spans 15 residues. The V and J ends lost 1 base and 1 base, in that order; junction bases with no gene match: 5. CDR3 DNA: TGCGCCAGCAGCTTGAGGGCAGGGGGATCCTACGAGCAGTACTTC. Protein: CASSLRAGGSYEQYF.

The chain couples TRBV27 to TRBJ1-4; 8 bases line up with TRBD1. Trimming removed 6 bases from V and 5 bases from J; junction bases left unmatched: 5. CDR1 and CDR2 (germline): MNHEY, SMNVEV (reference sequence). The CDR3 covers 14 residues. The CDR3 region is CASSTTGVNEKLFF. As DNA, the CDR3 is TGTGCCAGCAGCACGACAGGGGTAAATGAAAAACTGTTTTTT. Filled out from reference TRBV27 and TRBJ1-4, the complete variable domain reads EAQVTQNPRYLITVTGKKLTVTCSQNMNHEYMSWYRQDPGLGLRQIYYSMNVEVTDKGDVPEGYKVSRKEKRNFPLILESPSPNQTSLYFCASSTTGVNEKLFFGSGTQLSVL.

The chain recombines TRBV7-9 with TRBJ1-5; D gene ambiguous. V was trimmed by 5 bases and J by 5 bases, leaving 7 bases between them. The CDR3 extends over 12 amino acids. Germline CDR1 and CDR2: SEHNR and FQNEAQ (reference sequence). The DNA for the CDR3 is TGTGCCAGCAGCGAGCAGGATCAGCCCCAGCATTTT. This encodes CASSEQDQPQHF.

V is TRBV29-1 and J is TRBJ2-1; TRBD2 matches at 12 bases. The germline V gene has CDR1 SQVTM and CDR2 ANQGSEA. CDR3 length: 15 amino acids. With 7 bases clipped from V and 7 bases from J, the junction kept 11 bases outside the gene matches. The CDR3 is CSAGVTSGRGNEQFF. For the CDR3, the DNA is TGCAGCGCAGGGGTGACTAGCGGGAGAGGTAATGAGCAGTTCTTC.

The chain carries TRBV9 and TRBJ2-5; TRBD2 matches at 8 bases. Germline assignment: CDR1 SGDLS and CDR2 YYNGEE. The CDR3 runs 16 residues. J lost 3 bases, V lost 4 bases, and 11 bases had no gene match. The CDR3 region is CASSFRASGFEETQYF. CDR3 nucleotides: TGTGCCAGCAGCTTTCGGGCTAGCGGGTTTGAAGAGACCCAGTACTTC.

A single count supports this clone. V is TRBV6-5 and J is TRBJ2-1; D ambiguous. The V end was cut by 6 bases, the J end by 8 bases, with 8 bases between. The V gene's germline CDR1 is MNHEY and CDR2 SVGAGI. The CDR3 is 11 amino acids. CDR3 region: CASSLLDEQFF. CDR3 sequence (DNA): TGTGCCAGCAGCCTACTTGATGAGCAGTTCTTC.

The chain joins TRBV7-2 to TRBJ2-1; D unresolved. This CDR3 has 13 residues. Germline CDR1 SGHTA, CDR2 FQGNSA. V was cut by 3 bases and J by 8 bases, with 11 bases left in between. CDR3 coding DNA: TGTGCCAGCAGCTTCACGAGGAGCGATGAGCAGTTCTTC. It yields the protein CASSFTRSDEQFF.

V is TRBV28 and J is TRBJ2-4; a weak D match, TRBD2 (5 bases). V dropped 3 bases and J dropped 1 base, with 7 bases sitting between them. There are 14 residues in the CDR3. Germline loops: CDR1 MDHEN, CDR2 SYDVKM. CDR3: CASSLGAAKNIQYF. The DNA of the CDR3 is TGTGCCAGCAGTTTGGGAGCTGCCAAAAACATTCAGTACTTC.

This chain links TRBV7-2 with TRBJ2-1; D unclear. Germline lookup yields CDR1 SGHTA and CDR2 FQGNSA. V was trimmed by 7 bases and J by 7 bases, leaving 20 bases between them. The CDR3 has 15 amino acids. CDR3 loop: CASKLSLEALNEQFF. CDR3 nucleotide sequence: TGTGCCAGCAAGCTTAGTTTAGAAGCGTTGAATGAGCAGTTCTTC.

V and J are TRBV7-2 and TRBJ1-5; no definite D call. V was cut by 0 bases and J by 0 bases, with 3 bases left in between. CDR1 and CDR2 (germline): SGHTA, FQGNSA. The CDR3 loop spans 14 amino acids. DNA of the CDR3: TGTGCCAGCAGCTTAGCTCATAGCAATCAGCCCCAGCATTTT. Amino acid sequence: CASSLAHSNQPQHF.

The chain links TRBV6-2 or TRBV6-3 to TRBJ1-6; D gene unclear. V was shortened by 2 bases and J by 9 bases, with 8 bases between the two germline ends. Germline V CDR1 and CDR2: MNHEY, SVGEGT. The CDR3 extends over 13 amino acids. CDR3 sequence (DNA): TGTGCCAGCAGTTACACGGGTTTTTCACCCCTCCACTTT. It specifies CASSYTGFSPLHF.

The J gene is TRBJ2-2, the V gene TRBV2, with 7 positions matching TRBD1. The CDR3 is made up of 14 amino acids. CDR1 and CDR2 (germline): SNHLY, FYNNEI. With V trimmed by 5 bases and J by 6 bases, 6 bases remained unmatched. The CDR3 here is CASSTGQFSGELFF. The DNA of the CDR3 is TGTGCCAGCAGTACGGGACAGTTCTCCGGGGAGCTGTTTTTT.

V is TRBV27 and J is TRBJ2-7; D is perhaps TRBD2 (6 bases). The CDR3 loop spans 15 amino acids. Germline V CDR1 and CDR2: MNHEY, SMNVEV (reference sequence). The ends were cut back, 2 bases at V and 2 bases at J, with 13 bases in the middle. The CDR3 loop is CASSLTGGITYEQYF. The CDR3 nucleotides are TGTGCCAGCAGTTTAACCGGGGGAATAACCTACGAGCAGTACTTC.

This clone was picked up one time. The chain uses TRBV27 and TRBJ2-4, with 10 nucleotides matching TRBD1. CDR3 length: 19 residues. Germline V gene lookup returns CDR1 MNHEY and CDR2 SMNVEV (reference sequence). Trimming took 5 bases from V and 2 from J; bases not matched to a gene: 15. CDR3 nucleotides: TGTGCCAGCAGTCCCGGGGACAGGGGTAGCGGGCTTACCAAAAACATTCAGTACTTC. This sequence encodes CASSPGDRGSGLTKNIQYF.

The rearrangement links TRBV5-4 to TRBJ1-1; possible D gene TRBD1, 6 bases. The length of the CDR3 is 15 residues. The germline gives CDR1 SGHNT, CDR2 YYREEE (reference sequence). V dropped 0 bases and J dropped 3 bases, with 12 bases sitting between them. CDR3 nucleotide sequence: TGTGCCAGCAGCTTGGGGGGGGGCGCACACACTGAAGCTTTCTTT. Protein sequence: CASSLGGGAHTEAFF.

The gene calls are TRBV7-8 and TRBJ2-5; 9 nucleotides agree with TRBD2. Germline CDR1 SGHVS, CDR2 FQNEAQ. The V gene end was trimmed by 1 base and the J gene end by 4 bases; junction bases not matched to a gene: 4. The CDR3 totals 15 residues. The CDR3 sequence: CASSLGGGRAETQYF. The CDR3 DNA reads TGTGCCAGCAGCTTAGGTGGCGGGAGGGCAGAGACCCAGTACTTC.

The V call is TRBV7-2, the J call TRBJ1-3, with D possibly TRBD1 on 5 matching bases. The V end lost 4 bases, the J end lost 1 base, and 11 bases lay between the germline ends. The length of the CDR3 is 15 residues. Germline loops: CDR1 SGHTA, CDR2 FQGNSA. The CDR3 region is CASSYTAGSGNTIYF. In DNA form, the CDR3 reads TGTGCCAGCAGCTATACCGCAGGGTCTGGAAACACCATATATTTT.